The present T cell receptor (beta chain) was sequenced within a study of blood T cell repertoires in COVID-19. Method: immunoSEQ multiplex PCR; TCRdb's copy keeps in-frame clones and lacks some. The table lists around 190,000 clones, approximately 80% of them singletons. The V gene's germline CDR1 is SGHTA and CDR2 FQGTGA. This CDR3 has 16 amino acids. The ends were cut back, 2 bases at V and 1 base at J, with 14 bases in the middle. The chain recombines TRBV7-3 with TRBJ1-1, with a possible D match to TRBD1 (5 bases). The sample consisted of peripheral blood. This TCR came from a human donor in a cohort sampled during active COVID-19. The CDR3 sequence is CASSLGAGGTNTEAFF. The CDR3 region has the DNA TGTGCCAGCAGCTTAGGGGCGGGAGGGACGAACACTGAAGCTTTCTTT.